The clone carrying this TCR beta chain showed up many times. The source of the sample is a study of early T cells in non-severe SARS-CoV-2 infection. Study details: Sequencing of bulk RNA from unsorted whole blood was done, without chain pairing.

Individual cDNA molecules received unique molecular identifiers. TCRdb processed the 5' RACE reads anew with MiXCR; each CDR3 protein has one entry. Of 15,000 to 20,000 distinct CDR3 sequences in the sample, about 5% were seen once. Germline V gene lookup returns CDR1 SGHRS and CDR2 YFSETQ. CDR3 length: 17 amino acids. Trimming took 3 bases from V and 4 from J; bases not matched to a gene: 12. This sample comprised whole blood, obtained at baseline. The source is an adult who was a healthcare worker with PCR-confirmed SARS-CoV-2 infection or an uninfected control (not recorded which). The chain joins TRBV5-1 to TRBJ1-1; 10 bases fit TRBD1. The CDR3 nucleotides read TGCGCCAGCAGCTCGACCGGGGGACAGGGGATCTTCACTGAAGCTTTCTTT. The encoded protein is CASSSTGGQGIFTEAFF. Variable domain in full (rest from reference TRBV5-1 and TRBJ1-1): KAGVTQTPRYLIKTRGQQVTLSCSPISGHRSVSWYQQTPGQGLQFLFEYFSETQRNKGNFPGRFSGRQFSNSRSEMNVSTLELGDSALYLCASSSTGGQGIFTEAFFGQGTRLTVV.